The 22 T cell receptor beta chains below come from one sample, sequenced in a study of early T cells in non-severe SARS-CoV-2 infection. TCRdb re-derived calls from the 5' RACE reads in MiXCR, one entry per CDR3 protein. This table holds 97,000 or so distinct CDR3 sequences, 11% found once. This material consisted of whole blood, taken at baseline. Every receptor here comes from an adult who was a healthcare worker with PCR-confirmed SARS-CoV-2 infection or an uninfected control (not recorded which).

The chain employs TRBV7-2 and TRBJ2-4; TRBD1 aligns across 9 bases. CDR1 and CDR2 (germline): SGHTA, FQGNSA. The CDR3 contains 19 residues. V lost 2 bases to trimming and J lost 3 bases; unmatched junction nucleotides: 14. CDR3 amino acids: CASSLRGQGYTSGKNIQYF. For the CDR3, the DNA is TGTGCCAGCAGCTTACGGGGACAGGGATATACATCAGGCAAAAACATTCAGTACTTC.

In its sample, this clonotype was seen many times. This chain uses TRBV5-5 with TRBJ2-2; D is uncertain. The length of the CDR3 is 13 residues. Germline CDR1 is SGHKS and CDR2 is YYEKEE (reference sequence). V lost 1 base, J lost 5 bases, and 6 bases lay in between. This chain's CDR3 is CASSLLGTGELFF. The DNA for the CDR3 is TGTGCCAGCAGCTTGTTGGGGACCGGGGAGCTGTTTTTT.

The V gene is TRBV29-1, the J gene TRBJ1-4; D not resolved. This CDR3 comprises 13 residues. The ends were cut back, 7 bases at V and 4 bases at J, with 13 bases in the middle. CDR1 and CDR2 from the germline V gene are SQVTM and ANQGSEA. The CDR3 is CSAYSPRNEKLFF. The CDR3 coding sequence is TGCAGCGCATACTCCCCCCGTAATGAAAAACTGTTTTTT.

V and J are TRBV30 and TRBJ2-1; maybe TRBD2 (6 bases). Germline CDR1 is GTSNPN and CDR2 is SVGIG (reference sequence). The CDR3 is 13 residues long. Trimming left V 4 bases short and J 2 bases short, with 9 bases between. CDR3 in DNA: TGTGCCTGGAACCAGCGGGCCTACAATGAGCAGTTCTTC. Its protein product is CAWNQRAYNEQFF.

This clonotype came up many times. The chain has TRBV10-3 and TRBJ2-3; 11 bases fit TRBD2. The CDR3 is made up of 15 amino acids. V lost 6 bases to trimming and J lost 2 bases; unmatched junction nucleotides: 4. Germline CDR1 is ENHRY and CDR2 is SYGVKD. The CDR3 sequence: CAISVAGGPTDTQYF. CDR3 bases: TGTGCCATCAGCGTAGCGGGGGGGCCCACAGATACGCAGTATTTT.

This clonotype was seen a few times. V is TRBV29-1 and J is TRBJ2-5; D may match TRBD1 or TRBD2 (5 bases each). Germline V lookup: CDR1 SQVTM, CDR2 ANQGSEA. V gave up 3 bases and J gave up 2 bases, with 7 bases separating them. CDR3 length: 12 residues. The CDR3 reads CSVERGQETQYF. The CDR3 region has the DNA TGCAGCGTTGAGAGGGGACAAGAGACCCAGTACTTC.

There are a few counts of this clonotype. The chain uses TRBV12-2 and TRBJ2-7; TRBD2 is the table's D call, not checked against the DNA. TRBV12-2 constitutes a pseudogene. CDR3 size: 16 residues. The CDR3 bases are TGTGCAAGTCGCTTACGGCTAGCGGGAGGGGACTACGAGCAGTACTTC. Protein sequence: CASRLRLAGGDYEQYF.

V usage is TRBV14 and J usage is TRBJ1-1; possible D gene TRBD1, 6 bases. V lost 4 bases to trimming and J lost 6 bases, with 18 bases between them. Germline V CDR1 and CDR2: SGHDN, FVKESK. The CDR3 runs 15 residues. CDR3 amino acids: CASSPRTVLSAEAFF. The CDR3 region has the DNA TGTGCCAGCAGCCCCCGGACAGTACTGAGCGCTGAAGCTTTCTTT. Variable domain in full (rest from reference TRBV14 and TRBJ1-1): EAGVTQFPSHSVIEKGQTVTLRCDPISGHDNLYWYRRVMGKEIKFLLHFVKESKQDESGMPNNRFLAERTGGTYSTLKVQPAELEDSGVYFCASSPRTVLSAEAFFGQGTRLTVV.

The V gene is TRBV20-1, the J gene TRBJ1-6; weak D call: TRBD1 (6 bases). The CDR3 spans 16 residues. V was pared by 5 bases and J by 11 bases, with 25 bases between. The V gene's germline CDR1 is DFQATT and CDR2 SNEGSKA (reference sequence). The CDR3 protein is CSAPAGQGLVNPPLHF. In DNA, the CDR3 is TGCAGTGCTCCTGCGGGGCAGGGGTTGGTGAATCCACCCCTCCACTTT.

The chain's CDR3 is CASSRPGRNYGYTF. Here the CDR3 DNA reads TGTGCCAGCAGTCGTCCGGGAAGGAACTATGGCTACACCTTC. V and J are TRBV6-5 and TRBJ1-2; D gene uncertain. The germline V gene encodes CDR1 MNHEY and CDR2 SVGAGI. Trimming pared 5 bases from V and 2 bases from J, leaving 12 bases between. The CDR3 extends over 14 amino acids.

This chain connects TRBV29-1 to TRBJ2-6; unclear D gene. CDR3 size: 14 residues. Germline loops: CDR1 SQVTM, CDR2 ANQGSEA. With 4 bases removed from V and 0 bases from J, the gap between germline ends came to 7 bases. The CDR3 DNA reads TGCAGCGTTGCCCAGGCCTCTGGGGCCAACGTCCTGACTTTC. Residues: CSVAQASGANVLTF.

The V and J genes are TRBV6-2 or TRBV6-3 and TRBJ2-3; TRBD2 matches 9 bases. The V gene's germline CDR1 is MNHEY and CDR2 SVGEGT. The CDR3 is 17 amino acids. J gave up 2 bases and V 2 bases, and 8 bases lay outside the gene matches. Here the CDR3 reads CASSYAILAGPTDTQYF. The CDR3 DNA reads TGTGCCAGCAGTTACGCTATCCTAGCGGGACCCACAGATACGCAGTATTTT.

This clonotype was detected many times. The chain is built from TRBV30 and TRBJ2-3; D is ambiguous. Germline V lookup: CDR1 GTSNPN, CDR2 SVGIG (reference sequence). V lost 0 bases to trimming and J lost 6 bases, with 4 bases between them. This CDR3 contains 11 residues. This CDR3 is CAWSVRDTQYF. The CDR3 DNA is TGTGCCTGGAGTGTCCGGGATACGCAGTATTTT.

This clonotype was detected a few times. J is TRBJ1-1 and V is TRBV28; 7 bases agree with TRBD1. With 5 bases clipped from V and 11 bases from J, the junction kept 14 bases outside the gene matches. CDR3 length: 14 residues. Germline V gene lookup returns CDR1 MDHEN and CDR2 SYDVKM. The CDR3 here is CASSLSRNRGRAFF. The CDR3 DNA follows: TGTGCCAGCAGTCTATCTAGAAACAGGGGTAGGGCTTTCTTT.

The V call is TRBV20-1, the J call TRBJ1-1; 9 bases agree with TRBD1. Germline CDR1 DFQATT, CDR2 SNEGSKA (reference sequence). This CDR3 contains 13 residues. Unmatched junction bases numbered 7, after V lost 6 bases and J lost 5 bases. CDR3: CSALRTGETEAFF. The CDR3 region has the DNA TGCAGTGCCCTCCGGACAGGGGAGACTGAAGCTTTCTTT.

The V gene is TRBV2, the J gene TRBJ2-1, with TRBD2 as a possible D gene (5 bases). V gave up 3 bases and J gave up 7 bases, with 13 bases separating them. The germline CDR1 and CDR2 sequences are SNHLY and FYNNEI. The CDR3 extends over 14 amino acids. The CDR3: CASSDRSRVNEQFF. CDR3 DNA sequence: TGTGCCAGCAGTGATCGGTCGAGGGTTAATGAGCAGTTCTTC.

This clonotype was observed a handful of times. The chain carries TRBV5-1 and TRBJ2-7; tentatively, D is TRBD1 (5 bases). The CDR3 runs 14 residues. Germline-derived CDR1 and CDR2 are SGHRS and YFSETQ. The germline V and J ends were trimmed by 7 bases and 2 bases, with 16 bases remaining between them. CDR3 in amino acids: CASSGPGRPYEQYF. CDR3 bases: TGCGCCAGCTCTGGCCCAGGGCGACCCTACGAGCAGTACTTC.

In its sample, this clonotype was seen many times. V and J are TRBV14 and TRBJ2-1; D is undetermined. V lost 0 bases and J lost 4, with 10 bases in between. CDR3 length equals 15 residues. Germline V lookup: CDR1 SGHDN, CDR2 FVKESK. The CDR3 coding sequence is TGTGCCAGCAGCCAAGATTGGGGTTCGTACAATGAGCAGTTCTTC. It is translated as CASSQDWGSYNEQFF.

The chain is built from TRBV7-8 and TRBJ2-1, with D perhaps being TRBD1 or TRBD2 (5 bases each). The germline V and J ends were trimmed by 3 bases and 8 bases, with 17 bases remaining between them. The length of the CDR3 is 15 residues. Germline V gene sequence: CDR1 SGHVS, CDR2 FQNEAQ. Here the CDR3 reads CASSFVRDPRHEQFF. In nucleotides, the CDR3 is TGTGCCAGCAGCTTCGTCCGGGACCCCAGGCATGAGCAGTTCTTC.

This chain joins TRBV7-3 and TRBJ2-1; D is unresolved. The V end lost 2 bases, the J end lost 8 bases, and 13 bases lay between the germline ends. In germline, CDR1 is SGHTA, CDR2 FQGTGA. This CDR3 is 14 amino acids long. CDR3 region: CASSLGSRRDEQFF. CDR3 DNA: TGTGCCAGCAGCTTAGGGTCTCGTAGGGATGAGCAGTTCTTC.

This clonotype was observed a few times. V is TRBV7-2 and J is TRBJ2-3, with a weak D call TRBD2 (6 bases). V was trimmed by 0 bases and J by 6 bases, leaving 13 bases between them. The CDR3 loop spans 15 amino acids. Per the germline V gene, CDR1 is SGHTA and CDR2 is FQGNSA. The CDR3 is CASSLAAGRGDTQYF. CDR3 coding DNA: TGTGCCAGCAGCTTAGCTGCGGGGCGTGGCGATACGCAGTATTTT.

This clonotype has more than one count but fewer than ten. The rearrangement uses TRBV30 and TRBJ1-2; TRBD1 matches 9 bases. J was trimmed by 8 bases and V by 2 bases; bases with no gene match: 9. In germline, CDR1 is GTSNPN, CDR2 SVGIG (reference sequence). The CDR3 contains 14 residues. The DNA of the CDR3 is TGTGCCTGGAGTCACGGACAGGGGCCGTTAGGCTACACCTTC. Encoded protein: CAWSHGQGPLGYTF.